This T cell receptor beta chain was sequenced for a study of cytomegalovirus exposure and HLA in healthy donors. General study points: There were some public TCRs occurring in many donors, but most TCR sequences were rare. Presence/absence analyses supposed approximately even sequencing depth among donors. Productive status was seen about 87% or about 30% of the time for most TCR beta V segments in an earlier analysis. Association of a missense DCLRE1C variant with TCR beta V- and J-gene trimming was reported in a later analysis.

This clone was detected only a few times. Antigen specificity is unknown. Germline assignment: CDR1 LNHDA and CDR2 SQIVND (reference sequence). The CDR3 loop spans 15 amino acids. J was trimmed by 3 bases and V by 5 bases; bases with no gene match: 7. The study ran its PCR with 60 Vbeta and 13 Jbeta primers. Produced via immunoSEQ multiplex PCR; TCRdb's table is partial and in-frame only. This sample has roughly 180,000 clones; 77% occur once, and the top ten carry approximately 1.4%. Sequencing was done on a sample of PBMCs. The chain recombines TRBV19 with TRBJ1-1; TRBD1 matches 9 bases. The TCR comes from a young man in good health and CMV-seronegative. CDR3 nucleotides: TGTGCCAGTAGTTTACAGGGGGCGGGATACACTGAAGCTTTCTTT. It encodes CASSLQGAGYTEAFF. The variable domain in full, completed from reference TRBV19 and TRBJ1-1, reads DGGITQSPKYLFRKEGQNVTLSCEQNLNHDAMYWYRQDPGQGLRLIYYSQIVNDFQKGDIAEGYSVSREKKESFPLTVTSAQKNPTAFYLCASSLQGAGYTEAFFGQGTRLTVV.